This record covers a single T cell receptor beta chain. The specificity of this receptor is unknown. No clone much larger than this one lies a single base away; base qualities are absent. The data originate from a study of blood T cell repertoires in COVID-19 (dated by TCRdb to the early 2020s). About the full investigation: Samples covering the acute and convalescent phases of COVID-19 were provided by collaborators in the United States, Italy and Spain. The prospective study material was composed of cDNA or gDNA derived from T cells, B-cell-depleted T cells, or PBMCs. Deeply sampled blood TCRbeta repertoires from subjects exposed to, actively infected with, or recovered from COVID-19 were included in the dataset. The repertoires were released in a freely available public database meant as a resource for research on the immune response to SARS-CoV-2. The samples were drawn from the first 160 participants of the ongoing ImmuneRACE study and from under 1,500 subjects provided by 6 global collaborators. A de-identified subject ID, COVID-19 status, age in years and sex were almost always included in the sample metadata. Where available, HLA class I and class II types were taken from metadata supplied by the sample provider and were not determined by assay-based typing. Summary of the overall study and its limitations: The amount of clinical and demographic metadata varied by source and participant and was provided uncurated.

The CDR3 holds 12 amino acids from the cysteine to the phenylalanine. Only the CDR3 portion is preserved as DNA: 36 bases, with reading frame beginning at the first base. Unmatched junction bases come to 7, with V trimmed by 7 bases and J by 10 bases. The collaborating institutions used their own protocols to collect whole blood in K2EDTA tubes. For TCRbeta analysis, collaborator samples were shipped as frozen whole blood, as isolated PBMCs, or as DNA extracted from either sample type. The immunoSEQ Assay, a bias-controlled multiplex PCR, was used to amplify TCRbeta CDR3 regions from genomic DNA. Per the authors' processing: The number of nucleated cells in each sample was estimated by amplification of reference gene primers within the assay. To quantify the absolute abundance of each unique TCRbeta CDR3 rearrangement, sequence reads were collapsed and filtered. For each sample, productive Simpson clonality was calculated as the square root of Simpson's diversity index over productive rearrangements. As stored in TCRdb, this immuneACCESS dataset retains in-frame rearrangements with V and J assigned. A fraction of the clones does not appear; measured against another copy, unresolved V genes explain less than half of the discrepancy, and the remainder lacks a known reason. V, J and clone size are taken as reported in that table, and D and trimming were inferred from the DNA itself. This sample gives 180,000 or so clones in total; around 89% of them show up just once. Together, the top ten hold 0.55% to 0.8% of the sample.

What was sequenced was peripheral blood. The receptor comes from a man aged 45 to 65 with acute or convalescent COVID-19. The chain uses TRBV12-3 or TRBV12-4 and TRBJ1-2; TRBD1 aligns with 9 central bases. CDR3 protein: CASTRTGDAYTF. The DNA is TGTGCCAGCACCAGGACAGGGGATGCCTACACCTTC.